The 16 T cell receptor beta chains presented below share a single source sample, sequenced in a study of T-cell memory formation after mild COVID-19. One entry per CDR3 protein, called by TCRdb with MiXCR from the 5' RACE reads. The data show 300,000 to 350,000 distinct CDR3 sequences, over 11% seen once. Input material: PBMCs or a T cell subset sorted from them (not recorded which). The source is a man aged 18 to 30 who had mild COVID-19 (a few samples of this study predate the infection). Cell type and time point are not known.

The chain is built from TRBV4-3 and TRBJ2-1, with 10 bases matching TRBD2. This CDR3 spans 20 amino acids. Unmatched junction bases numbered 11, after V lost 0 bases and J lost 0 bases. The germline V gene encodes CDR1 LGHNA and CDR2 YSLEER. For the CDR3, the DNA is TGCGCCAGCAGCCAAGATCATGCTAGCGGGGGCCTTAGCTCCTACAATGAGCAGTTCTTC. This gives the protein CASSQDHASGGLSSYNEQFF.

This chain connects TRBV2 to TRBJ2-7; unclear D gene. With 6 bases removed from V and 8 bases from J, the gap between germline ends came to 20 bases. The CDR3 runs 14 residues. CDR1 and CDR2 from the germline V gene are SNHLY and FYNNEI. The CDR3 reads CASSLDTDLKKQYF. The CDR3 bases are TGTGCCAGCAGCCTAGACACGGATCTTAAAAAGCAGTACTTC.

This clonotype was seen a handful of times. The chain carries TRBV7-9 and TRBJ2-1; TRBD1 matches at 9 bases. Germline values: CDR1 SEHNR, CDR2 FQNEAQ (reference sequence). Losses at the gene ends were 5 bases for V and 0 bases for J; bases not matched to a gene: 5. This CDR3 is built from 16 residues. CDR3 in DNA: TGTGCCAGCAGCCGATGGACAGGGGCCTCCTACAATGAGCAGTTCTTC. As protein: CASSRWTGASYNEQFF.

The chain carries TRBV20-1 and TRBJ1-5, with 8 nucleotides matching TRBD1. CDR3 length: 16 residues. The V and J ends lost 5 bases and 3 bases, in that order; junction bases with no gene match: 12. Germline values: CDR1 DFQATT, CDR2 SNEGSKA (reference sequence). CDR3 amino acids: CSARSFGTGPNQPQHF. In DNA, the CDR3 is TGCAGTGCTCGGAGCTTCGGGACAGGACCCAATCAGCCCCAGCATTTT.

The rearrangement links TRBV18 to TRBJ2-3, with TRBD2 identical over 9 bases. V shed 6 bases and J 4 bases; nucleotides not matched to a gene: 5. The CDR3 length is 14 residues. CDR1 and CDR2 (germline): KGHSH, LQKENI. CDR3 loop: CASSPTSGADTQYF. The CDR3 DNA reads TGTGCCAGCTCCCCGACTAGCGGCGCAGATACGCAGTATTTT.

This clonotype showed up just a few times. This chain links TRBV9 with TRBJ2-3; D ambiguous. The CDR3 totals 14 residues. Trimming stripped 0 bases from V and 1 base from J, with 6 bases between. CDR1 and CDR2 from the germline V gene are SGDLS and YYNGEE. CDR3 nucleotide sequence: TGTGCCAGCAGCGTAGGGATCGGCACAGATACGCAGTATTTT. Residues: CASSVGIGTDTQYF.

This sequence joins TRBV4-3 and TRBJ2-5; 10 bases line up with TRBD2. This CDR3 contains 17 residues. The trim removed 1 base at V and 5 bases at J, leaving 10 bases unmatched. CDR1 LGHNA and CDR2 YSLEER come from the germline V gene. CDR3 coding DNA: TGCGCCAGCAGCCAAGGGGCTAGCGGGGGTTCGGGGGAGACCCAGTACTTC. As protein: CASSQGASGGSGETQYF.

The sample holds many counts of this clonotype. V gene TRBV11-2 combines with J gene TRBJ2-2; D uncertain. The CDR3 is 12 residues long. V shed 2 bases and J shed 6 bases, with 4 bases lying between them. Germline-derived CDR1 and CDR2 are SGHAT and FQNNGV. The CDR3 sequence: CASSLLAGELFF. The CDR3 DNA reads TGTGCCAGCAGCTTACTAGCCGGGGAGCTGTTTTTT. Supplemented by reference TRBV11-2 and TRBJ2-2, the full variable domain reads EAGVAQSPRYKIIEKRQSVAFWCNPISGHATLYWYQQILGQGPKLLIQFQNNGVVDDSQLPKDRFSAERLKGVDSTLKIQPAKLEDSAVYLCASSLLAGELFFGEGSRLTVL.

The genes are TRBV6-2 or TRBV6-3 and TRBJ2-7, with 8 bases matching TRBD2. Germline CDR1 MNHEY, CDR2 SVGEGT. The length of the CDR3 is 15 residues. V lost 0 bases and J lost 1; bases outside the gene matches: 2. Here the CDR3 DNA reads TGTGCCAGCAGTTACTCGGCGGGGGGTTCCTACGAGCAGTACTTC. Translating gives CASSYSAGGSYEQYF.

This clonotype came up a few times. The chain's CDR3 is CASRTGGNGYTF. For the CDR3, the DNA is TGTGCCAGCAGAACAGGGGGCAATGGCTACACCTTC. This chain uses TRBV6-5 with TRBJ1-2, with 9 bases lining up with TRBD1. The CDR3 is 12 residues long. V lost 6 bases and J lost 6; bases outside the gene matches: 2. Germline CDR1 MNHEY, CDR2 SVGAGI.

The chain links TRBV12-3 or TRBV12-4 to TRBJ2-5; D might be TRBD2 (6 bases). CDR3 length: 13 residues. Trimming pared 6 bases from V and 1 base from J, leaving 9 bases between. The CDR3 region is CASRISGQETQYF. The CDR3 nucleotides are TGTGCCAGCAGAATTAGCGGCCAAGAGACCCAGTACTTC.

This clonotype has only a few counts. This sequence joins TRBV6-6 and TRBJ2-3, with D perhaps matching TRBD1 (5 bases). CDR1 and CDR2 from the germline V gene are MNHNY and SVGAGI (reference sequence). V lost 7 bases and J 5 bases, leaving 19 bases between the germline ends. The CDR3 spans 15 residues. The CDR3 region has the DNA TGTGCCAGCACTCCCTTTGTAGGGGCTCGAGATACGCAGTATTTT. Translated, it gives CASTPFVGARDTQYF.

On this clonotype: The junction departs from the called germline gene at one end, perhaps through a read error. The chain carries TRBV2 and TRBJ1-5; 7 bases align to TRBD1. The CDR3 extends over 12 amino acids. Per the germline V gene, CDR1 is SNHLY and CDR2 is FYNNEI. This CDR3 reads CASRGQSRDVNF. CDR3 DNA: TGTGCCAGCAGGGGACAGTCCCGGGACGTGAATTTT.

The chain carries TRBV15 and TRBJ2-5; 7 positions agree with TRBD2. The junction had 9 bases not matched to a gene; V was cut back by 5 bases and J by 0 bases. The CDR3 spans 16 residues. The germline gives CDR1 LNHNV, CDR2 YYDKDF (reference sequence). This CDR3 reads CATSRALGGYQETQYF. In DNA, the CDR3 is TGTGCCACCAGCCGGGCCCTGGGAGGGTACCAAGAGACCCAGTACTTC.

This clonotype has more than one count but fewer than ten. The chain couples TRBV2 to TRBJ2-1, with TRBD2 matching over 9 bases. This CDR3 region has 14 residues. Trimming at V came to 7 bases and at J to 5 bases, leaving 6 bases not matched to a gene. The germline V gene encodes CDR1 SNHLY and CDR2 FYNNEI. The CDR3 DNA reads TGTGCCAGCATCGCCGCTAGCGGGGACAATGAGCAGTTCTTC. Amino acids: CASIAASGDNEQFF.

The chain employs TRBV20-1 and TRBJ1-2, with 7 bases lining up with TRBD1. The V segment lost 5 bases and the J segment 6 bases; nucleotides outside the gene matches: 9. The CDR3 totals 13 residues. Germline V gene data show CDR1 as DFQATT and CDR2 as SNEGSKA (reference sequence). The CDR3 sequence: CSAHLEGANGYTF. The CDR3 DNA sequence: TGCAGTGCTCATCTAGAGGGGGCGAATGGCTACACCTTC.